Detailed here is one T cell receptor (beta chain). This specimen belongs to a study of OX40 agonist ivuxolimab in advanced cancers. The protocol was immunoSEQ multiplex PCR, while the TCRdb copy is restricted to in-frame clones and leaves out a portion. The sample carries around 67,000 clones, roughly nine tenths recorded once. V dropped 1 base and J dropped 6 bases, with 11 bases sitting between them. There are 14 residues in the CDR3. Germline V gene data show CDR1 as SEHNR and CDR2 as FQNEAQ (reference sequence). This chain links TRBV7-9 with TRBJ2-3; TRBD2 is a possible D gene (5 bases). This receptor was obtained from an adult with an advanced solid tumor such as melanoma, head and neck, liver or kidney cancer. Specimen: CD4+ or CD8+ T cells sorted from blood, collected in a trial of the OX40 agonist ivuxolimab. The CDR3 sequence is CASSLGYSGDTQYF. The CDR3 DNA sequence: TGTGCCAGCAGCTTAGGGTACTCGGGGGATACGCAGTATTTT.